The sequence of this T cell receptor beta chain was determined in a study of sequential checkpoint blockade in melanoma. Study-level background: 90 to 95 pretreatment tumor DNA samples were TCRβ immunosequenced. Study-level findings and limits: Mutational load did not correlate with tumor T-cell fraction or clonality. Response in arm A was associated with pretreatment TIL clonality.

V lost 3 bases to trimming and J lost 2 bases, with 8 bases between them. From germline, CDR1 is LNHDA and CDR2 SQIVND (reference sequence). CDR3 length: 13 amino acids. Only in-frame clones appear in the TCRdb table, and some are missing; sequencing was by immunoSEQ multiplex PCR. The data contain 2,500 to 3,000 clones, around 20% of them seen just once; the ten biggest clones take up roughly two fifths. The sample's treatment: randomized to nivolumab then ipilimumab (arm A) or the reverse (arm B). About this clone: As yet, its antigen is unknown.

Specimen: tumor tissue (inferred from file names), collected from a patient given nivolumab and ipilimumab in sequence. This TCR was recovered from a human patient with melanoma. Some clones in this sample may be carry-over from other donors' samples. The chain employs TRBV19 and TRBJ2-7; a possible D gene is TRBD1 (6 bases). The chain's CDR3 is CASSMDRAYEQYF. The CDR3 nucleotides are TGTGCCAGTAGTATGGACAGAGCCTACGAGCAGTACTTC.